Presented here are 11 T cell receptor beta chains from one specimen sequenced in a study of metastatic and nonmetastatic thyroid tumors. TCRdb re-clonotyped the PCR reads through MiXCR. The table records approximately 17,000 clones, roughly 15% of them present only once. Not a single patient had been given any form of treatment at any point before undergoing thyroid surgery. The source material was blood. The source is a male donor with papillary thyroid cancer or a benign thyroid nodule (not recorded which). Some clones in this sample may be carry-over from other donors' samples.

By share, this clone counts as medium-sized (0.01 to 0.1%). The chain uses TRBV4-1 and TRBJ2-7; TRBD2 matches 14 bases. The V gene's germline CDR1 is MGHRA and CDR2 YSYEKL. The trim removed 1 base at V and 1 base at J, leaving 3 bases unmatched. The CDR3 has 17 residues. The CDR3 nucleotides read TGCGCCAGCAGCCAAGTTTGGACTAGCGGGAGGTCCTACGAGCAGTACTTC. Amino acids: CASSQVWTSGRSYEQYF.

This clone has ten or more counts. This clone may be a read error of a much larger clone one base away. The gene calls are TRBV24-1 and TRBJ2-5; D gene ambiguous. Looked up from germline, CDR1 is KGHDR and CDR2 is SFDVKD. The CDR3 spans 12 residues. CDR3 bases: TGTGCCACCAGTGATCGAGTGGAGACCCGGTACTTC. Encoded protein: CATSDRVETRYF.

As to this clone: The conserved closing phenylalanine or tryptophan is absent in this CDR3, likely reflecting a read error. The chain combines TRBV27 with TRBJ2-1; the D call may be TRBD1 or TRBD2 (5 bases each). Germline V gene sequence: CDR1 MNHEY, CDR2 SMNVEV (reference sequence). Trimming stripped 6 bases from V and 4 bases from J, with 16 bases between. CDR3 length: 15 residues. Here the CDR3 reads CASSKNRDAYNEQFV. The CDR3 nucleotides read TGTGCCAGCAGCAAGAACCGGGACGCGTACAATGAGCAGTTCGTC.

This clone was counted at least ten times. The sample has other DNA sequences that encode this CDR3 too. The CDR3 bases are TGCAGTGCTAGGAGTGGGAGGGCCGGTAATGAGCAGTTCTTC. Protein sequence: CSARSGRAGNEQFF. The chain combines TRBV20-1 with TRBJ2-1, with 7 bases aligning to TRBD2. J was trimmed by 7 bases and V by 3 bases; bases with no gene match: 9. The CDR3 has 14 amino acids. Per the germline V gene, CDR1 is DFQATT and CDR2 is SNEGSKA (reference sequence).

Many counts were recorded for this clone. In DNA form, the CDR3 reads TGTGCCAGCAGCCCCGGGACAGGGAGCACTGAAGCTTTCTTT. Protein: CASSPGTGSTEAFF. The genes are TRBV5-4 and TRBJ1-1; 9 nucleotides agree with TRBD1. CDR3 length equals 14 residues. Trimming removed 4 bases from V and 4 bases from J; junction bases left unmatched: 5. The germline V gene has CDR1 SGHNT and CDR2 YYREEE (reference sequence).

The J gene is TRBJ2-7, the V gene TRBV12-3 or TRBV12-4; 9 positions agree with TRBD2. The CDR3 is made up of 17 amino acids. V shed 4 bases, J shed 0 bases, and the junction held 10 bases outside the gene matches. CDR3 DNA sequence: TGTGCCAGCAGTTCCGTGACTAGCGGTACTACCTCCTACGAGCAGTACTTC. This gives the protein CASSSVTSGTTSYEQYF.

There are many counts of this clone. The rearrangement uses TRBV28 and TRBJ1-5, with D perhaps matching TRBD1 (5 bases). Germline CDR1 is MDHEN and CDR2 is SYDVKM. This CDR3 has 16 amino acids. V shed 9 bases and J shed 2 bases, with 20 bases lying between them. The CDR3 coding sequence is TGTGCCAGTACCAACCCTCGGGGGATGGGCAATCAGCCCCAGCATTTT. Protein: CASTNPRGMGNQPQHF.

In this sample, this clone turned up many times. The chain has TRBV24-1 and TRBJ2-2; 10 bases are shared with TRBD2. The ends lost 4 bases at V and 1 base at J; junction bases unmatched: 5. Germline V CDR1 and CDR2: KGHDR, SFDVKD. There are 17 residues in the CDR3. The DNA for the CDR3 is TGTGCCACCAGTGACGAGGGGACTAGCGAGAACACCGGGGAGCTGTTTTTT. This encodes CATSDEGTSENTGELFF.

This clone was seen repeatedly, ten times or more. The chain recombines TRBV7-9 with TRBJ2-1; D might be TRBD2 (5 bases). V was clipped by 4 bases and J by 4 bases, with 17 bases between them. The V gene's germline CDR1 is SEHNR and CDR2 FQNEAQ (reference sequence). The CDR3 runs 16 residues. The CDR3 loop reads CASSSNRAGGYNEQFF. CDR3 in DNA: TGTGCCAGCAGCTCGAATAGGGCGGGTGGGTACAATGAGCAGTTCTTC.

This clone was detected ten times or more. This CDR3 reads CASSHRGQFNTEAFF. The DNA of the CDR3 is TGTGCCAGCAGTCACAGGGGACAGTTCAACACTGAAGCTTTCTTT. The gene calls are TRBV27 and TRBJ1-1; 7 bases agree with TRBD1. With V trimmed by 5 bases and J by 2 bases, 8 bases remained unmatched. The CDR3 runs 15 residues. Germline V gene lookup returns CDR1 MNHEY and CDR2 SMNVEV (reference sequence).

This clone has at least ten counts. This chain joins TRBV18 and TRBJ1-1; 9 bases line up with TRBD1. The CDR3 has 16 residues. CDR1 KGHSH and CDR2 LQKENI come from the germline V gene. V lost 4 bases and J lost 5; bases outside the gene matches: 11. CDR3 sequence: CASSLGQGKFLTEAFF. CDR3 bases: TGTGCCAGCTCACTTGGACAGGGGAAGTTTTTAACTGAAGCTTTCTTT.